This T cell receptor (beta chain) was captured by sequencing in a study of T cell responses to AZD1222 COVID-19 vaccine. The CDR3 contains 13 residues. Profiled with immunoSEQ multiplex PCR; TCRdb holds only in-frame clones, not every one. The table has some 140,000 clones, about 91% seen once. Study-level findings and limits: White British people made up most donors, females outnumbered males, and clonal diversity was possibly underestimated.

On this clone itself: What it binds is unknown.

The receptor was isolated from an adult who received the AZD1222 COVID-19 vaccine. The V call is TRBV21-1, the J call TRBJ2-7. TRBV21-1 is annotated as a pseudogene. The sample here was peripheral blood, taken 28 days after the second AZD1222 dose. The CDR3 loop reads CASSRQGPYEQYV. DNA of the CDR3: TGTGCCAGCAGCCGGCAGGGACCCTACGAGCAGTACGTC.